This T cell receptor (beta chain) emerged from a study of Ad26.COV2.S vaccination and SARS-CoV-2 variants. Study details: By the intramuscular route, Ad26.COV2.S was given once, or twice 56 days apart.

Assay used: immunoSEQ multiplex PCR; TCRdb lists only in-frame clones, some missing. Of a few hundred thousand clones listed, 80% to 90% are singletons. Sample treatment: some 20 received Ad26.COV2.S at low or high dose, single or two shots; about 5 received placebo; per-sample allocation not given. Day 63 following the first vaccine or placebo injection was when the samples were taken. A Boston donor was an adult aged 18-55 years. The sample was peripheral blood, taken in a trial of Ad26.COV2.S vaccine versus placebo. This sequence was found in a person between 18 and 59 years old who received the Ad26.COV2.S COVID-19 vaccine or a placebo.

Here the CDR3 reads CASSLQGAQETQYF. The DNA of the CDR3 is TGCGCCAGCAGCTTACAGGGAGCCCAAGAGACCCAGTACTTC. The rearrangement uses TRBV5-1 and TRBJ2-5; D possibly corresponds to TRBD1 (6 bases). Germline V CDR1 and CDR2: SGHRS, YFSETQ. Trimming removed 2 bases at V and 1 base at J, with 9 bases between. The CDR3 totals 14 residues.